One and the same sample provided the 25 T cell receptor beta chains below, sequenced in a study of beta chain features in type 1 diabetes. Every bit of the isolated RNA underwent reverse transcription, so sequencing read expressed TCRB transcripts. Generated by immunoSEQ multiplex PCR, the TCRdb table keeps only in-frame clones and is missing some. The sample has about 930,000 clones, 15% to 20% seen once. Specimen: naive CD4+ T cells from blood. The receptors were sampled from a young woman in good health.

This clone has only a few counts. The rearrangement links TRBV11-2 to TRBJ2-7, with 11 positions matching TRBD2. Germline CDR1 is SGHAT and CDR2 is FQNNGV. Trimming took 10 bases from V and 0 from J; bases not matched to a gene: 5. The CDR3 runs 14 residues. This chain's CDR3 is CATQLAGVSYEQYF. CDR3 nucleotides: TGTGCCACCCAACTAGCGGGAGTCTCCTACGAGCAGTACTTC.

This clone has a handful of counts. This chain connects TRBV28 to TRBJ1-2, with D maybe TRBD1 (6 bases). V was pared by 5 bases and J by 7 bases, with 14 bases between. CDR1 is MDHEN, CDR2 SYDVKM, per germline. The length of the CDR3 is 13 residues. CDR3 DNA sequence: TGTGCCAGCAGTCCCACAGGGCAGTCTGGCTACACCTTC. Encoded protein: CASSPTGQSGYTF.

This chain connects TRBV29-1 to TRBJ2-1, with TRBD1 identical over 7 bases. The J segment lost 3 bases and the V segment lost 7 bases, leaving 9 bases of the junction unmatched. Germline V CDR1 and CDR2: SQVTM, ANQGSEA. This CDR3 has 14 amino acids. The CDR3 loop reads CSARGTANYNEQFF. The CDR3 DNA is TGCAGCGCCCGAGGGACAGCCAACTACAATGAGCAGTTCTTC.

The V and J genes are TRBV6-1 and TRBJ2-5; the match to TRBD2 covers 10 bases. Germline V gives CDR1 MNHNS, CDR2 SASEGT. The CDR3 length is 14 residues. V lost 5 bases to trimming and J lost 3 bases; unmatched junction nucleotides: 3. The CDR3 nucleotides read TGTGCCAGCAGTCCCGGGACTAGCGAAGAGACCCAGTACTTC. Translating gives CASSPGTSEETQYF.

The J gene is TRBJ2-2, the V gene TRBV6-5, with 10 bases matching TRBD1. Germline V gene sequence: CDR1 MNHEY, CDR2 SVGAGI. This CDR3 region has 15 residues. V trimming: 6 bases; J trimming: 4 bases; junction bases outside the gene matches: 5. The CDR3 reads CASSRDRGRTGELFF. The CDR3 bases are TGTGCCAGCAGCCGGGACAGGGGACGCACCGGGGAGCTGTTTTTT.

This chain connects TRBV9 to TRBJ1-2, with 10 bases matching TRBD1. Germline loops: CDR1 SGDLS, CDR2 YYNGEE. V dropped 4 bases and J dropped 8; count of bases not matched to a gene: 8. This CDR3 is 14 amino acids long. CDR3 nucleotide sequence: TGTGCCAGCAGCCCAGTCGGGACAGGGGACGGCTACACCTTC. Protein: CASSPVGTGDGYTF.

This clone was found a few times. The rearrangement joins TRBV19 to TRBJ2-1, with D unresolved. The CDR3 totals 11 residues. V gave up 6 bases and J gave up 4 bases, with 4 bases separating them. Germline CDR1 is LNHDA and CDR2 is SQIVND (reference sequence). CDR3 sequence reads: CASSDYNEQFF. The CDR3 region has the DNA TGTGCCAGTAGCGATTACAATGAGCAGTTCTTC.

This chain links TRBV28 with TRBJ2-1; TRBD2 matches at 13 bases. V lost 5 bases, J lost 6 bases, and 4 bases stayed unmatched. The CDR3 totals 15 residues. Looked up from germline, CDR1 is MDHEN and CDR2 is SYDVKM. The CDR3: CASSIGTSGINEQFF. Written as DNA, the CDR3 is TGTGCCAGCAGTATTGGGACTAGCGGGATCAATGAGCAGTTCTTC.

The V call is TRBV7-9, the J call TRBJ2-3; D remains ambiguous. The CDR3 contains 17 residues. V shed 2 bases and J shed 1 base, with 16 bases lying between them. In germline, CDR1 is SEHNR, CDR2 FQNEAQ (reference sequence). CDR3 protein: CASSLTFAGFGTDTQYF. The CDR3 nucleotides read TGTGCCAGCAGCTTAACGTTTGCCGGGTTTGGCACAGATACGCAGTATTTT.

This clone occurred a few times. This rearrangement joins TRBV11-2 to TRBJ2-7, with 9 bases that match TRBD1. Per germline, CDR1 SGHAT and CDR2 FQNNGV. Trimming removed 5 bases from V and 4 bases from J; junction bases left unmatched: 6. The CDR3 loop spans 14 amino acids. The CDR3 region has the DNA TGTGCCAGCAGCACACAGGGGGCAAGGTACGAGCAGTACTTC. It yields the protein CASSTQGARYEQYF.

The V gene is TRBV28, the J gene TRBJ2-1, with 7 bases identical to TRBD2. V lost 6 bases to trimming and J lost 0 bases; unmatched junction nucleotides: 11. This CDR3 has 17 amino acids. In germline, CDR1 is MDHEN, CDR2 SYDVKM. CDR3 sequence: CASRLAEPNYSYNEQFF. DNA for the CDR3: TGTGCCAGCAGGCTAGCGGAGCCGAATTACTCCTACAATGAGCAGTTCTTC.

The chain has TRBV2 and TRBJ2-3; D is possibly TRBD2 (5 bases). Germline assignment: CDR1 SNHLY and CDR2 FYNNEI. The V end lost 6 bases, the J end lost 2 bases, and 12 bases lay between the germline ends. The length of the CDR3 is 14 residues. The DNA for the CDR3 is TGTGCCAGCAGAGCGGAGTCCAACACAGATACGCAGTATTTT. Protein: CASRAESNTDTQYF.

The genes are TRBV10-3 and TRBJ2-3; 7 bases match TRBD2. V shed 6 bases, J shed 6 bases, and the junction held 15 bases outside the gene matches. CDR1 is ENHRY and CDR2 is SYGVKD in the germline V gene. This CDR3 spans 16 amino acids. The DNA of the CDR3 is TGTGCCATCAGGGCCGTAAGCGGGAACGGCTCTGATACGCAGTATTTT. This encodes CAIRAVSGNGSDTQYF.

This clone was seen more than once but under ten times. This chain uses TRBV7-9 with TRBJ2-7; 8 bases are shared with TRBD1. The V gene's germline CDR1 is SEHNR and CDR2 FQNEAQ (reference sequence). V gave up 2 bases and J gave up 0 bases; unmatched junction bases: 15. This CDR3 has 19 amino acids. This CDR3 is CASSLPSSPIGTGSYEQYF. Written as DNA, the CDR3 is TGTGCCAGCAGCTTACCTTCAAGCCCGATCGGGACAGGCTCCTACGAGCAGTACTTC. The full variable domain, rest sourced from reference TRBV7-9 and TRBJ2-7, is DTGVSQNPRHKITKRGQNVTFRCDPISEHNRLYWYRQTLGQGPEFLTYFQNEAQLEKSRLLSDRFSAERPKGSFSTLEIQRTEQGDSAMYLCASSLPSSPIGTGSYEQYFGPGTRLTVT.

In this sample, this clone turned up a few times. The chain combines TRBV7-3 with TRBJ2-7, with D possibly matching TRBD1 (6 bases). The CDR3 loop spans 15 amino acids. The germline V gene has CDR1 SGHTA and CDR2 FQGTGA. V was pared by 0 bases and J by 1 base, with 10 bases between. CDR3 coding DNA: TGTGCCAGCAGCTTAACTCCTACAGGGTCCTACGAGCAGTACTTC. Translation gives CASSLTPTGSYEQYF.

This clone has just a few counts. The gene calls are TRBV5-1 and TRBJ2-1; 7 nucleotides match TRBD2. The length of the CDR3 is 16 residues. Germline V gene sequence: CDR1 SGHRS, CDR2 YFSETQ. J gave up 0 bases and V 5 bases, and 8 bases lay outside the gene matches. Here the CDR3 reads CASRARGGSSYNEQFF. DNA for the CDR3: TGCGCCAGCAGGGCTCGAGGCGGGAGCTCCTACAATGAGCAGTTCTTC.

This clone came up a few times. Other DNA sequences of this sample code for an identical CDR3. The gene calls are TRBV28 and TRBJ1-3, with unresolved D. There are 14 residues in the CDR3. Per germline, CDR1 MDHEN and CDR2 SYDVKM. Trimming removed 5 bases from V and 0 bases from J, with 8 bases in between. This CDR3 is CASSPGGSGNTIYF. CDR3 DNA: TGTGCCAGCAGTCCGGGAGGCTCTGGAAACACCATATATTTT.

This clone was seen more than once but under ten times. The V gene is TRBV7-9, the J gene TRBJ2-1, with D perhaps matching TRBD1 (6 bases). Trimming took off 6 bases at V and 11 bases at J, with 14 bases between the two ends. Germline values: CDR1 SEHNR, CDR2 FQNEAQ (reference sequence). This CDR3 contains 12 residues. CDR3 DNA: TGTGCCAGCAGTTCCAGTGGGGACAAGCAGTTCTTC. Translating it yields CASSSSGDKQFF.

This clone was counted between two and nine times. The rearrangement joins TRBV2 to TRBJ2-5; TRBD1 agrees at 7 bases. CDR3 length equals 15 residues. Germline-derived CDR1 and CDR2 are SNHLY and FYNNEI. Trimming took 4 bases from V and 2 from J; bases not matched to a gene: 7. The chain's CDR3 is CASSGGATGQETQYF. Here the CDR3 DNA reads TGTGCCAGCAGTGGTGGGGCGACAGGGCAAGAGACCCAGTACTTC.

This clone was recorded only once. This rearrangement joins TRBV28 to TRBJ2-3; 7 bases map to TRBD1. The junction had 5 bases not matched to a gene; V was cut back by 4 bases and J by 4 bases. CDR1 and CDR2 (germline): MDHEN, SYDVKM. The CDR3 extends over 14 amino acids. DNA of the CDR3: TGTGCCAGCAGTTCCGGACAGGTTCCAGATACGCAGTATTTT. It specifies CASSSGQVPDTQYF.

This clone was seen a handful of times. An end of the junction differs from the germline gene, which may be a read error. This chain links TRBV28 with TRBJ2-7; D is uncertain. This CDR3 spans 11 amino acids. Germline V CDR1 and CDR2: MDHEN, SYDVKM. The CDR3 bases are TGTGCCACCAGTGGGCCCTACGAGCAGTACTTC. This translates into CATSGPYEQYF.

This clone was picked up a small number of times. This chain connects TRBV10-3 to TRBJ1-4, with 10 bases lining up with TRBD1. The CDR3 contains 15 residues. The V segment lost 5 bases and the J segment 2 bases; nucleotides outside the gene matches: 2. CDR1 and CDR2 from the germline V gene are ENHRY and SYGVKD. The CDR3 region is CAISRTGGTNEKLFF. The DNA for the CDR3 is TGTGCCATCAGTCGGACAGGGGGTACTAATGAAAAACTGTTTTTT.

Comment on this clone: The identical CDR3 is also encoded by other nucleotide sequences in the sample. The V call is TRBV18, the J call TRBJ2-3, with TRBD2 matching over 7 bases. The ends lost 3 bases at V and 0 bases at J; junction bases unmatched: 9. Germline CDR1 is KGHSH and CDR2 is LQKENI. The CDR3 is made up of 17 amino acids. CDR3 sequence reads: CASSPRILAQSTDTQYF. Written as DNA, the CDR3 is TGTGCCAGCTCACCCCGAATACTAGCGCAAAGCACAGATACGCAGTATTTT.

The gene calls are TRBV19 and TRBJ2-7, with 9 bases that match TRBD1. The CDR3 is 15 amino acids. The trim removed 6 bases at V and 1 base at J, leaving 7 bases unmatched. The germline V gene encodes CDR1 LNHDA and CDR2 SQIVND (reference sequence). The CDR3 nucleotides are TGTGCCAGTAGCCCGGGACAGGGCCGGTCCTACGAGCAGTACTTC. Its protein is CASSPGQGRSYEQYF.

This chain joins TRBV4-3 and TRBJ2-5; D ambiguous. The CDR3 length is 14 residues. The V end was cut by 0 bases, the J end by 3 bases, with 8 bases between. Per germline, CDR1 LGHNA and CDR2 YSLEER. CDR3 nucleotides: TGCGCCAGCAGCCAAGAATACTTCAAAGAGACCCAGTACTTC. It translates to CASSQEYFKETQYF.